Described below is a single T cell receptor beta chain sequence and its context. Sequencing was performed with immunoSEQ multiplex PCR; in TCRdb, only in-frame clones are kept and a portion is missing. The table records 71,000 or so clones, roughly 80% of them present only once. The data were obtained in a study of blood T cell repertoires in COVID-19. Study at large: Collection of acute and convalescent COVID-19 samples took place in the United States, Italy and Spain. Sample material is recorded as cDNA or gDNA derived from T cells, B-cell-depleted T cells, or PBMCs.

The CDR3 runs to 16 residues. V was trimmed by 2 bases and J by 5 bases, leaving 18 bases between them. CDR1 is LGHNT, CDR2 FRNRAP, per germline. Specimen: peripheral blood. The clonotype was recovered from a man in his forties or fifties with acute or convalescent COVID-19. The chain links TRBV12-5 to TRBJ2-5, with D perhaps matching TRBD1 (5 bases). CDR3 sequence: CASGLTKSGSRETQYF. The CDR3 DNA reads TGTGCTAGTGGTTTGACGAAGTCAGGGTCACGGGAGACCCAGTACTTC. Variable domain in full (rest from reference TRBV12-5 and TRBJ2-5): DARVTQTPRHKVTEMGQEVTMRCQPILGHNTVFWYRQTMMQGLELLAYFRNRAPLDDSGMPKDRFSAEMPDATLATLKIQPSEPRDSAVYFCASGLTKSGSRETQYFGPGTRLLVL.